The 13 T cell receptor beta chains given below trace back to one sample, sequenced in a study of blood T cell repertoires in COVID-19. TCRdb keeps only in-frame clones here, not all; method: immunoSEQ multiplex PCR. This sample has tens of thousands of clones, with around 90% found just once. The sequenced sample was peripheral blood. The source is a human donor in a cohort sampled during active COVID-19.

This clone was counted only a few times. The V gene is TRBV3-1 (or the pseudogene TRBV3-2), the J gene TRBJ2-5; 11 nucleotides agree with TRBD2. This CDR3 has 17 amino acids. The germline CDR1 and CDR2 sequences are LGHDT and YNNKEL (reference sequence). With 1 base clipped from V and 2 bases from J, the junction kept 6 bases outside the gene matches. DNA for the CDR3: TGTGCCAGCAGCCAAGTTTTACTAGCGGGGGAACAAGAGACCCAGTACTTC. This codes for CASSQVLLAGEQETQYF.

The chain carries TRBV6-6 and TRBJ1-1; TRBD1 aligns across 8 bases. CDR1 is MNHNY and CDR2 is SVGAGI in the germline V gene (reference sequence). Trimming removed 11 bases from V and 1 base from J; junction bases left unmatched: 3. The CDR3 runs to 12 residues. The CDR3: CAGGQGNTEAFF. The DNA of the CDR3 is TGTGCCGGCGGACAGGGGAACACTGAAGCTTTCTTT.

This chain joins TRBV4-1 and TRBJ1-6; no definite D call. V was clipped by 3 bases and J by 7 bases, with 22 bases between them. Germline V gene sequence: CDR1 MGHRA, CDR2 YSYEKL. The CDR3 loop spans 18 amino acids. CDR3 loop: CASSQESMAIGVNSPLHF. CDR3 coding DNA: TGCGCCAGCAGCCAGGAGAGTATGGCAATCGGAGTGAATTCACCCCTCCACTTT.

This sequence joins TRBV5-1 and TRBJ2-5; 7 bases line up with TRBD2. CDR1 is SGHRS, CDR2 YFSETQ, per germline. V was pared by 4 bases and J by 4 bases, with 13 bases of the junction left unmatched. This CDR3 is built from 16 residues. CDR3 nucleotide sequence: TGCGCCAGCAGCCAGAGGCCCTGGGGGGGAGTAGAGACCCAGTACTTC. Protein sequence: CASSQRPWGGVETQYF.

V usage is TRBV19 and J usage is TRBJ2-3, with a weak D call TRBD1 (5 bases). CDR3 length: 15 amino acids. CDR1 and CDR2 from the germline V gene are LNHDA and SQIVND (reference sequence). The V end was cut by 1 base, the J end by 3 bases, with 11 bases between. CDR3 region: CASSIGGLGTDTQYF. The DNA of the CDR3 is TGTGCCAGTAGTATAGGGGGCTTGGGAACAGATACGCAGTATTTT.

V usage is TRBV2 and J usage is TRBJ1-2; 7 nucleotides match TRBD1. The CDR3 consists of 14 residues. The V gene's germline CDR1 is SNHLY and CDR2 FYNNEI. Trimming at V came to 6 bases and at J to 1 base, leaving 5 bases not matched to a gene. CDR3 nucleotides: TGTGCCAGCAGCGATCAGGGGGTTAACTATGGCTACACCTTC. Translated, it gives CASSDQGVNYGYTF.

The gene calls are TRBV23-1 and TRBJ1-1; 11 bases are shared with TRBD1. TRBV23-1 is an ORF for which the function is uncertain. This CDR3 spans 14 amino acids. With V trimmed by 4 bases and J by 4 bases, 2 bases remained unmatched. CDR3 sequence (DNA): TGCGCCAGCAGTCGAGGACAGGGGGCCACTGAAGCTTTCTTT. Its translation: CASSRGQGATEAFF.

The chain carries TRBV11-3 and TRBJ2-5; D is perhaps TRBD2 (7 bases). From germline, CDR1 is SGHNT and CDR2 YENEEA. This CDR3 is built from 14 residues. The V end lost 5 bases, the J end lost 1 base, and 11 bases lay between the germline ends. The DNA for the CDR3 is TGTGCCAGCAGCCCCGGGGGGCTCCAAGAGACCCAGTACTTC. As protein: CASSPGGLQETQYF.

V gene TRBV9 combines with J gene TRBJ2-1, with 7 bases that match TRBD1. Per germline, CDR1 SGDLS and CDR2 YYNGEE. The CDR3 is 14 amino acids. J lost 6 bases, V lost 0 bases, and 3 bases had no gene match. This CDR3 is CASSVAAGGNEQFF. As DNA, the CDR3 is TGTGCCAGCAGCGTAGCGGCAGGGGGCAATGAGCAGTTCTTC. Complete variable domain (other parts from reference TRBV9 and TRBJ2-1): DSGVTQTPKHLITATGQRVTLRCSPRSGDLSVYWYQQSLDQGLQFLIQYYNGEERAKGNILERFSAQQFPDLHSELNLSSLELGDSALYFCASSVAAGGNEQFFGPGTRLTVL.

The rearrangement links TRBV10-3 to TRBJ2-1; 15 bases line up with TRBD2. This CDR3 contains 17 residues. After removal of 7 bases from V and 5 bases from J, the junction contained 9 bases not matched to a gene. Germline CDR1 ENHRY, CDR2 SYGVKD. In DNA form, the CDR3 reads TGTGCCATCACCGGGACTAGCGGGGGGTGGAAAGACAATGAGCAGTTCTTC. It translates to CAITGTSGGWKDNEQFF.

The chain is built from TRBV5-5 and TRBJ1-1; TRBD1 agrees at 9 bases. This CDR3 region has 14 residues. The germline gives CDR1 SGHKS, CDR2 YYEKEE (reference sequence). J lost 1 base, V lost 3 bases, and 1 base had no gene match. CDR3: CASSWGQGNTEAFF. The CDR3 DNA follows: TGTGCCAGCAGCTGGGGACAGGGGAACACTGAAGCTTTCTTT.

The gene calls are TRBV7-6 and TRBJ2-3, with D possibly being TRBD2 (5 bases). The V and J ends lost 5 bases and 2 bases respectively, with 14 bases between them. Germline values: CDR1 SGHVS, CDR2 FNYEAQ. The CDR3 loop spans 15 amino acids. CDR3 residues: CASSPRGGFTDTQYF. CDR3 nucleotides: TGTGCCAGCAGCCCGCGAGGAGGATTCACAGATACGCAGTATTTT.

The V call is TRBV7-9, the J call TRBJ2-7; the D gene is possibly TRBD2 (6 bases). Trimming shortened V by 5 bases and J by 2 bases, and 13 bases separated the two germline ends. CDR3 length: 14 residues. Germline CDR1 is SEHNR and CDR2 is FQNEAQ (reference sequence). The CDR3 DNA sequence: TGTGCCAGCAGCCCTCTCGGGGGACCCTACGAGCAGTACTTC. Its translation is CASSPLGGPYEQYF.